This T cell receptor (beta chain) was captured by sequencing in a study of cytomegalovirus exposure and HLA in healthy donors. On the study more broadly: It was reported in a later analysis that the 120 validation repertoires used the same platform as the roughly 640 first-cohort repertoires.

Generated by immunoSEQ multiplex PCR, the TCRdb table keeps only in-frame clones and is missing some. The sample contains around 300,000 clones, 70% to 90% of which appear only once. Material for sequencing was PBMCs. This sequence originates from a man aged 25-45 years in good health and CMV-seronegative.

CDR3 DNA: TGTGCCAGCAGGCCTACGACAGGGCTCCTCCAGCCCCAGCATTTT. Translation gives CASRPTTGLLQPQHF. The V gene is TRBV27, the J gene TRBJ1-5; TRBD1 aligns across 7 bases. The germline CDR1 and CDR2 sequences are MNHEY and SMNVEV (reference sequence). V gave up 6 bases and J gave up 7 bases; unmatched junction bases: 12. This CDR3 has 15 residues.